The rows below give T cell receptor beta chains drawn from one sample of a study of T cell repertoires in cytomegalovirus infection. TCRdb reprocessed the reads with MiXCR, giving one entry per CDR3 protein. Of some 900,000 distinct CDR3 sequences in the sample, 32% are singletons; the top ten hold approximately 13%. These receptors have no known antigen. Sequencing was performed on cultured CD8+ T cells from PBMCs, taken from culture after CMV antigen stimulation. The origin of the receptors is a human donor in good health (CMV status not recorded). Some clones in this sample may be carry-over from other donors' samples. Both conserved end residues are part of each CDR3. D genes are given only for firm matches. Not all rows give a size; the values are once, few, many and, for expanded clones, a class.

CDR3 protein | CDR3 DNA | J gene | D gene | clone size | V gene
CASSQGGAGGNQPQHF | TGCGCCAGCAGCCAAGGTGGAGCGGGGGGCAATCAGCCCCAGCATTTT | TRBJ1-5 | . | . | TRBV4-1
CASSFGTGIRDTQYF | TGTGCCAGCAGCTTCGGGACAGGGATTAGAGATACGCAGTATTTT | TRBJ2-3 | TRBD1 | many | TRBV7-2
CASSGRGVFNEQFF | TGTGCCAGCAGTGGTAGGGGGGTTTTCAATGAGCAGTTCTTC | TRBJ2-1 | . | . | TRBV6-6
CSARGQGIGDTGELFF | TGCAGTGCTAGGGGACAGGGGATTGGAGACACCGGGGAGCTGTTTTTT | TRBJ2-2 | TRBD1 | . | TRBV20-1
CASSIGSTGGLNTEAFF | TGTGCCAGCAGCATAGGCTCAACAGGGGGCTTAAACACTGAAGCTTTCTTT | TRBJ1-1 | TRBD1 | once | TRBV9
CATSRRGQGAQAFF | TGTGCCACCAGCAGAAGAGGACAGGGGGCTCAAGCTTTCTTT | TRBJ1-1 | TRBD1 | . | TRBV15
CASSRGQVYPENTEAFF | TGCGCCAGCAGCCGCGGACAGGTTTATCCTGAGAACACTGAAGCTTTCTTT | TRBJ1-1 | TRBD1 | few | TRBV4-3
CASSTSGGDEQFF | TGTGCCAGCAGCACTAGCGGGGGCGATGAGCAGTTCTTC | TRBJ2-1 | TRBD2 | few | TRBV7-6
CASSPLRAGGGDTQYF | TGTGCCAGCAGTCCCCTTAGAGCGGGGGGAGGGGATACGCAGTATTTT | TRBJ2-3 | TRBD2 | . | TRBV12-3/TRBV12-4
CASSLIPRYRGNTEAFF | TGTGCCAGCAGTTTAATCCCACGGTATAGGGGGAACACTGAAGCTTTCTTT | TRBJ1-1 | . | . | TRBV12-3/TRBV12-4
CASSEELGQIPDTQYF | TGTGCCAGCAGCGAAGAACTGGGACAGATCCCAGATACGCAGTATTTT | TRBJ2-3 | TRBD1 | . | TRBV5-5
CSARGSTSGGALPGELFF | TGCAGTGCTAGAGGTTCGACTAGCGGGGGGGCCTTGCCCGGGGAGCTGTTTTTT | TRBJ2-2 | TRBD2 | . | TRBV20-1
CASSYLSRENTEAFF | TGTGCCAGCAGTTACTTGAGCAGGGAGAACACTGAAGCTTTCTTT | TRBJ1-1 | . | . | TRBV6-6
CASSQAYPYEQYF | TGTGCCAGCAGCCAAGCCTATCCCTACGAGCAGTACTTC | TRBJ2-7 | . | . | TRBV14
CASSYDPVLDQPQHF | TGTGCCAGCAGTTACGATCCGGTTTTAGATCAGCCCCAGCATTTT | TRBJ1-5 | . | few | TRBV6-6
CASTLVEGSVAFF | TGTGCCAGCACCCTCGTCGAGGGTTCGGTCGCTTTCTTT | TRBJ1-1 | . | . | TRBV6-2/TRBV6-3
CASSESPGQGVYGYTF | TGTGCCAGCAGTGAATCCCCGGGACAGGGTGTCTATGGCTACACCTTC | TRBJ1-2 | TRBD1 | few | TRBV6-1
CASSRVPTDTQYF | TGTGCCAGCTCACGGGTCCCAACGGATACGCAGTATTTT | TRBJ2-3 | . | . | TRBV18
CASGLAGDNQPQHF | TGTGCCAGCGGATTGGCCGGTGACAATCAGCCCCAGCATTTT | TRBJ1-5 | . | . | TRBV2
CASSATGRETQYF | TGTGCCAGCAGCGCGACAGGCAGAGAGACCCAGTACTTC | TRBJ2-5 | . | . | TRBV5-6
CASSYHRGYQPQHF | TGTGCCAGCAGTTACCATCGGGGTTATCAGCCCCAGCATTTT | TRBJ1-5 | . | . | TRBV6-5
CARRDLQETQYF | TGTGCCCGCAGGGACTTACAAGAGACCCAGTACTTC | TRBJ2-5 | . | few | TRBV7-9
CSVSTRWEIRSYGYTF | TGCAGCGTCTCAACCCGGTGGGAAATAAGGTCCTATGGCTACACCTTC | TRBJ1-2 | . | . | TRBV29-1
CASAHGAQYF | TGTGCCAGCGCCCACGGGGCGCAGTATTTT | TRBJ2-3 | . | . | TRBV11-2
CASREGASNQPQHF | TGTGCCAGCAGGGAGGGGGCAAGCAATCAGCCCCAGCATTTT | TRBJ1-5 | TRBD1 | many | TRBV6-1
CSSLTETNYGYTF | TGCAGCTCCCTGACAGAGACCAACTATGGCTACACCTTC | TRBJ1-2 | . | . | TRBV29-1
CASSPFTGGGEQFF | TGTGCCAGTAGTCCCTTTACAGGGGGCGGTGAGCAGTTCTTC | TRBJ2-1 | TRBD1 | few | TRBV19
CATSRDSDDQPQHF | TGTGCCACCAGCAGAGATAGTGATGACCAGCCCCAGCATTTT | TRBJ1-5 | . | few | TRBV15
CASSPSPGAVSYEQYF | TGTGCCAGCAGTCCCAGCCCAGGGGCCGTATCCTACGAGCAGTACTTC | TRBJ2-7 | . | . | TRBV12-3/TRBV12-4
CASSIDGPNTEAFF | TGTGCCAGTAGTATAGACGGTCCGAACACTGAAGCTTTCTTT | TRBJ1-1 | . | few | TRBV19
CASSLWGAGQPQHF | TGTGCCAGCAGCTTGTGGGGGGCCGGGCAGCCCCAGCATTTT | TRBJ1-5 | . | many | TRBV7-2
CASGLVGERANSPLHF | TGTGCCAGCGGTCTTGTTGGAGAAAGGGCCAATTCACCCCTCCACTTT | TRBJ1-6 | . | . | TRBV5-5
CASSLPTILAGGTTGELFF | TGTGCCAGCAGCCTTCCCACCATTCTAGCGGGGGGGACCACCGGGGAGCTGTTTTTT | TRBJ2-2 | TRBD2 | few | TRBV28
CASSVPRSNEQFF | TGTGCCAGCAGTGTCCCTAGATCCAATGAGCAGTTCTTC | TRBJ2-1 | . | . | TRBV6-1
CASSIRGTAGTSGGNEQFF | TGTGCCAGTAGTATCAGGGGGACAGCCGGGACTAGCGGGGGTAATGAGCAGTTCTTC | TRBJ2-1 | TRBD2 | . | TRBV19
CASSLNPSYGYTF | TGTGCCAGCAGCCTGAACCCATCCTATGGCTACACCTTC | TRBJ1-2 | . | . | TRBV5-5
CASSLARDEVPLHF | TGTGCCAGCAGCTTAGCCAGAGACGAGGTTCCCCTCCACTTT | TRBJ1-6 | . | few | TRBV7-9
CDRNEKLFF | TGTGACCGTAATGAAAAACTGTTTTTT | TRBJ1-4 | . | . | TRBV12-5
CAITGAGGPTGELFF | TGTGCCATCACAGGGGCGGGGGGCCCCACCGGGGAGCTGTTTTTT | TRBJ2-2 | . | . | TRBV6-6
CTSSRRLAPDTQYF | TGTACCAGCAGCCGACGACTAGCGCCAGATACGCAGTATTTT | TRBJ2-3 | TRBD2 | . | TRBV7-6
CASSQENRGSYNEQFF | TGCGCCAGCAGCCAAGAGAACAGGGGTTCCTACAATGAGCAGTTCTTC | TRBJ2-1 | TRBD1 | . | TRBV4-3
CASSIGTGTIEQFF | TGTGCCAGTAGTATAGGGACAGGGACCATTGAGCAGTTCTTC | TRBJ2-1 | TRBD1 | . | TRBV19
CASSRDLGVSPKNIQYF | TGTGCCAGCAGCAGAGATCTGGGGGTTTCGCCCAAAAACATTCAGTACTTC | TRBJ2-4 | . | many | TRBV7-2
CASISLGEDTGELFF | TGTGCCAGCATTTCACTAGGCGAAGACACCGGGGAGCTGTTTTTT | TRBJ2-2 | . | few | TRBV6-6
CASSSIEGRQETQYF | TGTGCCAGCAGCTCCATCGAGGGGCGACAAGAGACCCAGTACTTC | TRBJ2-5 | . | many | TRBV7-3
CASSPGTGVTEAFF | TGTGCCAGCAGCCCCGGGACAGGGGTAACTGAAGCTTTCTTT | TRBJ1-1 | TRBD1 | . | TRBV27
CASSPPPRTGNPFYNEQFF | TGTGCCAGCAGCCCTCCCCCCCGGACAGGGAACCCCTTTTACAATGAGCAGTTCTTC | TRBJ2-1 | TRBD1 | few | TRBV7-9
CASSLRPGGLQVGNTIYF | TGTGCCAGCAGCCTCCGCCCAGGAGGACTACAAGTTGGAAACACCATATATTTT | TRBJ1-3 | . | few | TRBV11-2
CASIQNQFNTEAFF | TGTGCCAGTATACAGAATCAATTTAACACTGAAGCTTTCTTT | TRBJ1-1 | . | few | TRBV19
CASSYIQGGENEKLFF | TGTGCCAGCAGCTACATACAGGGAGGGGAAAATGAAAAACTGTTTTTT | TRBJ1-4 | . | few | TRBV6-6
CASSFWGGGYNEQFF | TGTGCCAGCAGTTTTTGGGGCGGGGGATACAATGAGCAGTTCTTC | TRBJ2-1 | TRBD2 | . | TRBV27
CASSLSSSSYYGYTF | TGTGCCAGCAGTTTAAGCAGCTCCTCTTACTATGGCTACACCTTC | TRBJ1-2 | . | few | TRBV27
CASSLAYGGYTDTQYF | TGTGCCAGCAGCTTAGCCTATGGGGGGTACACAGATACGCAGTATTTT | TRBJ2-3 | . | many | TRBV7-8
CASLGGEKLFF | TGTGCCAGCCTAGGGGGTGAAAAACTGTTTTTT | TRBJ1-4 | . | . | TRBV27
CATRQGPLYGYTF | TGTGCCACTCGACAGGGACCTCTCTATGGCTACACCTTC | TRBJ1-2 | TRBD1 | once | TRBV6-5
CASSSQGAGDTEAFF | TGTGCCAGCAGTTCTCAGGGGGCGGGGGACACTGAAGCTTTCTTT | TRBJ1-1 | TRBD1 | few | TRBV6-6
CASSRLSSSNEQFF | TGCGCCAGCAGCCGTCTTTCCTCTTCGAATGAGCAGTTCTTC | TRBJ2-1 | . | . | TRBV4-1
CATCAGAESTDTQYF | TGTGCCACCTGCGCCGGAGCAGAGAGCACAGATACGCAGTATTTT | TRBJ2-3 | . | . | TRBV24-1
CASSFIGTGANVLTF | TGTGCCAGCAGTTTCATAGGGACTGGGGCCAACGTCCTGACTTTC | TRBJ2-6 | . | few | TRBV12-3/TRBV12-4